These 21 T cell receptor beta chains were all obtained from the same sample, sequenced in a study of T cell repertoires in cytomegalovirus infection. Each CDR3 protein is one row after TCRdb ran MiXCR on the reads. The sample records some 500,000 distinct CDR3 sequences, around 40% being singletons. Their antigens remain unidentified. Sequencing used cultured PBMCs, obtained from culture after CMV antigen stimulation. The receptors were sampled from a human donor in good health (CMV status not recorded). Some clones in this sample may be carry-over from other donors' samples.

This clonotype was counted only a few times. J is TRBJ2-5 and V is TRBV11-2, with D uncertain. Germline V gene data show CDR1 as SGHAT and CDR2 as FQNNGV. The CDR3 covers 17 residues. Trimming took off 3 bases at V and 5 bases at J, with 22 bases between the two ends. CDR3 in DNA: TGTGCCAGCAGCTTCCAAGCCGGGTCGGAGAGTTGGGAGACCCAGTACTTC. Residues: CASSFQAGSESWETQYF.

This clonotype came up a few times. The rearrangement links TRBV6-1 to TRBJ2-7, with D possibly being TRBD1 (6 bases). Trimming left V 6 bases short and J 0 bases short, with 12 bases between. Germline assignment: CDR1 MNHNS and CDR2 SASEGT. This CDR3 spans 14 amino acids. CDR3 region: CASSGQLSSYEQYF. CDR3 bases: TGTGCCAGCAGCGGACAGCTGAGCTCCTACGAGCAGTACTTC.

This clonotype was seen at least ten times. The chain joins TRBV7-8 to TRBJ2-6; D is uncertain. The germline V gene encodes CDR1 SGHVS and CDR2 FQNEAQ. The CDR3 is 22 amino acids. V was clipped by 1 base and J by 0 bases, with 25 bases between them. CDR3 in amino acids: CASSLVGLGLLHRGSGANVLTF. The CDR3, as DNA: TGTGCCAGCAGCTTAGTGGGGTTGGGCCTCCTCCACCGAGGCTCTGGGGCCAACGTCCTGACTTTC.

The chain employs TRBV7-2 and TRBJ2-5; no definite D call. CDR1 is SGHTA, CDR2 FQGNSA, per germline. This CDR3 contains 13 residues. Trimming stripped 2 bases from V and 1 base from J, with 5 bases between. CDR3 DNA sequence: TGTGCCAGCAGCTTATACTTCCAAGAGACCCAGTACTTC. It encodes CASSLYFQETQYF.

This chain connects TRBV7-8 to TRBJ2-4; 7 positions match TRBD2. Germline values: CDR1 SGHVS, CDR2 FQNEAQ. V was clipped by 5 bases and J by 9 bases; unmatched bases: 25. This CDR3 spans 19 amino acids. The DNA of the CDR3 is TGTGCCAGCAGCGCACGAAGCGGAGCGGGGTTCCCCTCAAAGAGCATTCAGTACTTC. Translating gives CASSARSGAGFPSKSIQYF.

This chain uses TRBV11-3 with TRBJ2-3, with D perhaps matching TRBD1 (5 bases). The CDR3 length is 16 residues. Trimming took 1 base from V and 1 from J, leaving 12 bases between them. Germline V gives CDR1 SGHNT, CDR2 YENEEA. The CDR3 loop reads CASSLGQGFGTDTQYF. CDR3 bases: TGTGCCAGCAGCTTAGGCCAGGGATTCGGCACAGATACGCAGTATTTT.

The CDR3 is CASNQGFTGANVLTF. CDR3 DNA: TGTGCCAGCAATCAGGGGTTTACTGGGGCCAACGTCCTGACTTTC. The chain joins TRBV2 to TRBJ2-6; a possible D gene is TRBD1 (6 bases). V lost 7 bases and J lost 2, with 12 bases in between. In germline, CDR1 is SNHLY, CDR2 FYNNEI. This CDR3 spans 15 amino acids.

The chain has TRBV12-3 or TRBV12-4 and TRBJ2-5; D gene uncertain. Trimming stripped 6 bases from V and 2 bases from J, with 13 bases between. The CDR3 is 14 residues long. CDR3: CASSPDNAQETQYF. DNA of the CDR3: TGTGCCAGCAGCCCAGATAACGCACAAGAGACCCAGTACTTC.

The chain employs TRBV5-1 and TRBJ2-5; D may correspond to TRBD1 or TRBD2 (5 bases each). With 5 bases removed from V and 4 bases from J, the gap between germline ends came to 15 bases. The CDR3 consists of 14 residues. Per germline, CDR1 SGHRS and CDR2 YFSETQ. The CDR3: CASSSSGGPETQYF. The CDR3, as DNA: TGCGCCAGCAGTTCTAGTGGGGGTCCAGAGACCCAGTACTTC.

A few counts support this clonotype. The chain couples TRBV4-1 to TRBJ1-6; the D is unclear. The germline gives CDR1 MGHRA, CDR2 YSYEKL. This CDR3 has 15 amino acids. The V end lost 0 bases, the J end lost 4 bases, and 7 bases lay between the germline ends. Written as DNA, the CDR3 is TGCGCCAGCAGCCAAGATGTACAGTATAATTCACCCCTCCACTTT. It yields the protein CASSQDVQYNSPLHF.

This clonotype was picked up a small number of times. V and J are TRBV12-3 or TRBV12-4 and TRBJ1-5; a possible D gene is TRBD1 (6 bases). Trimming removed 6 bases from V and 7 bases from J, with 13 bases in between. The CDR3 consists of 13 residues. Here the CDR3 reads CASRGGRLQPQHF. The CDR3 DNA sequence: TGTGCCAGCAGGGGGGGCAGACTACAGCCCCAGCATTTT.

DNA of the CDR3: TGTGCCAGCAGCTACAGGGCCCTCCTAGCCAAAAACATTCAGTACTTC. Translation: CASSYRALLAKNIQYF. The chain couples TRBV6-1 to TRBJ2-4; TRBD1 is a possible D gene (6 bases). Germline CDR1 MNHNS, CDR2 SASEGT. CDR3 length: 16 amino acids. Trimming shortened V by 6 bases and J by 0 bases, and 15 bases separated the two germline ends.

The rearrangement links TRBV12-3 or TRBV12-4 to TRBJ2-7; no definite D call. The CDR3 length is 15 residues. The V end was cut by 6 bases, the J end by 3 bases, with 18 bases between. CDR3 sequence reads: CASSRSTELRYEQYF. The CDR3 bases are TGTGCCAGCAGCCGAAGCACCGAGTTGCGCTACGAGCAGTACTTC.

This chain uses TRBV6-2 or TRBV6-3 with TRBJ2-7; D remains ambiguous. The CDR3 covers 12 residues. Trimming took 9 bases from V and 2 from J, leaving 11 bases between them. Germline V gene sequence: CDR1 MNHEY, CDR2 SVGEGT. CDR3: CASAEQTYEQYF. CDR3 sequence (DNA): TGTGCCAGTGCGGAACAGACCTACGAGCAGTACTTC.

This sequence joins TRBV7-8 and TRBJ2-5; no firm D call. Germline values: CDR1 SGHVS, CDR2 FQNEAQ. The germline V and J ends were trimmed by 5 bases and 5 bases, with 18 bases remaining between them. The CDR3 contains 15 residues. CDR3 sequence (DNA): TGTGCCAGCAGCGCCCGGCGTGGGCCCGGGGAGACCCAGTACTTC. Its protein is CASSARRGPGETQYF.

There are a few counts of this clonotype. The rearrangement uses TRBV6-6 and TRBJ2-7; D possibly corresponds to TRBD1 (6 bases). Germline values: CDR1 MNHNY, CDR2 SVGAGI (reference sequence). CDR3 length: 14 residues. Trimming cost V 1 base and J 2 bases, with 9 bases left between them. CDR3 DNA sequence: TGTGCCAGCAGTTACTTGGGGACACCCTACGAGCAGTACTTC. Protein: CASSYLGTPYEQYF.

The chain uses TRBV15 and TRBJ2-1; perhaps TRBD1 as D (6 bases). The CDR3 is 14 amino acids. Germline V gene sequence: CDR1 LNHNV, CDR2 YYDKDF (reference sequence). Trimming pared 1 base from V and 9 bases from J, leaving 13 bases between. The CDR3 nucleotides are TGTGCCACCAGCAGAGGGTCCCCAGGGGTTGAGCAGTTCTTC. It codes for CATSRGSPGVEQFF. Supplemented by reference TRBV15 and TRBJ2-1, the full variable domain reads DAMVIQNPRYQVTQFGKPVTLSCSQTLNHNVMYWYQQKSSQAPKLLFHYYDKDFNNEADTPDNFQSRRPNTSFCFLDIRSPGLGDTAMYLCATSRGSPGVEQFFGPGTRLTVL.

The rearrangement uses TRBV12-5 and TRBJ2-7; weak D call: TRBD2 (5 bases). The ends were cut back, 6 bases at V and 0 bases at J, with 18 bases in the middle. From germline, CDR1 is LGHNT and CDR2 FRNRAP. The CDR3 consists of 16 residues. The CDR3 nucleotides are TGTGCTAGTGGCTCCGGACTCCGAGTCTACTCCTACGAGCAGTACTTC. This encodes CASGSGLRVYSYEQYF.

This clonotype has more than one count but fewer than ten. The chain uses TRBV4-2 and TRBJ1-3, with D uncertain. Germline CDR1 LGHNA, CDR2 YNFKEQ. This CDR3 has 16 amino acids. V lost 5 bases, J lost 0 bases, and 14 bases lay in between. The CDR3 DNA follows: TGTGCCAGCAGCAAGTCCGTTAAAAACTCTGGAAACACCATATATTTT. As protein: CASSKSVKNSGNTIYF.

The chain recombines TRBV20-1 with TRBJ2-5; D remains unclear. In germline, CDR1 is DFQATT, CDR2 SNEGSKA (reference sequence). V was pared by 3 bases and J by 6 bases, with 14 bases between. This CDR3 has 13 amino acids. The CDR3: CSASLPILQTQYF. CDR3 nucleotides: TGCAGTGCTAGCTTACCAATACTTCAGACCCAGTACTTC.

This clonotype turned up a few times. V is TRBV12-3 or TRBV12-4 and J is TRBJ2-6, with TRBD1 matching 7 bases. V dropped 6 bases and J dropped 4; count of bases not matched to a gene: 9. This CDR3 has 16 amino acids. The CDR3 region has the DNA TGTGCCAGCAGACCTACAGGGGCGTGGGGGGCCAACGTCCTGACTTTC. Translated, it gives CASRPTGAWGANVLTF.